The 28 T cell receptor beta chains given below trace back to one sample, sequenced in a study of T-cell memory formation after mild COVID-19. TCRdb re-called the 5' RACE reads with MiXCR, one entry per CDR3 protein. The sample contains 300,000 to 350,000 distinct CDR3 sequences, roughly an eighth of which appear only once. Sequenced sample: PBMCs or a T cell subset sorted from them (not recorded which). These receptors were collected from a man between 18 and 35 years old who had mild COVID-19 (a few samples of this study predate the infection). Cell type and time point are not known.

The chain is built from TRBV5-1 and TRBJ1-1, with 10 nucleotides matching TRBD1. Germline CDR1 is SGHRS and CDR2 is YFSETQ. The ends lost 0 bases at V and 5 bases at J; junction bases unmatched: 4. CDR3 length: 15 amino acids. The CDR3 spells CASSLAGQGRTEAFF. The CDR3 nucleotides read TGCGCCAGCAGCTTGGCGGGACAGGGGCGGACTGAAGCTTTCTTT.

Points on this clonotype: Compared with germline, one end of the junction differs, possibly owing to a read error. V usage is TRBV20-1 and J usage is TRBJ1-1; tentative D call: TRBD1 (5 bases). CDR1 and CDR2 from the germline V gene are DFQATT and SNEGSKA (reference sequence). This CDR3 has 12 amino acids. CDR3 coding DNA: TGCAGTGCAAGAGGGACGAACACTGAAGCTTTCTTT. Translation gives CSARGTNTEAFF.

This clonotype was counted only a few times. The rearrangement joins TRBV9 to TRBJ1-5, with D possibly being TRBD1 (5 bases). Per the germline V gene, CDR1 is SGDLS and CDR2 is YYNGEE. The germline V and J ends were trimmed by 1 base and 1 base, with 12 bases remaining between them. This CDR3 has 16 amino acids. The CDR3 sequence is CASSVTGGGSNQPQHF. The CDR3 DNA reads as TGTGCCAGCAGCGTAACTGGGGGGGGAAGCAATCAGCCCCAGCATTTT. Looking up the rest from reference TRBV9 and TRBJ1-5 gives the full variable domain: DSGVTQTPKHLITATGQRVTLRCSPRSGDLSVYWYQQSLDQGLQFLIQYYNGEERAKGNILERFSAQQFPDLHSELNLSSLELGDSALYFCASSVTGGGSNQPQHFGDGTRLSIL.

The chain links TRBV3-1 to TRBJ2-1, with 15 bases aligning to TRBD2. V trimming: 3 bases; J trimming: 5 bases; junction bases outside the gene matches: 5. Germline V gene data show CDR1 as LGHDT and CDR2 as YNNKEL (reference sequence). This CDR3 comprises 17 residues. The CDR3 reads CASSQGLAGGSHNEQFF. In DNA form, the CDR3 reads TGTGCCAGCAGCCAGGGACTAGCGGGGGGATCCCACAATGAGCAGTTCTTC.

This clonotype came up a few times. This chain connects TRBV5-1 to TRBJ2-3; D is possibly TRBD1 (6 bases). V was cut by 7 bases and J by 0 bases, with 15 bases left in between. Germline CDR1 is SGHRS and CDR2 is YFSETQ. The length of the CDR3 is 15 residues. The CDR3 nucleotides read TGCGCCAGCTCCTTCATGACAGGAAGCACAGATACGCAGTATTTT. It is translated as CASSFMTGSTDTQYF.

There are a few counts of this clonotype. The chain employs TRBV5-6 and TRBJ2-7; 9 bases align to TRBD1. The CDR3 runs to 13 residues. With 5 bases clipped from V and 6 bases from J, the junction kept 6 bases outside the gene matches. Germline assignment: CDR1 SGHDT and CDR2 YYEEEE. CDR3 nucleotide sequence: TGTGCCAGCAGAACCGGGACAGGGCTCGAGCAGTACTTC. Its translation is CASRTGTGLEQYF. The whole variable domain, remainder taken from reference TRBV5-6 and TRBJ2-7, is DAGVTQSPTHLIKTRGQQVTLRCSPKSGHDTVSWYQQALGQGPQFIFQYYEEEERQRGNFPDRFSGHQFPNYSSELNVNALLLGDSALYLCASRTGTGLEQYFGPGTRLTVT.

The chain employs TRBV15 and TRBJ1-2; D not certain. V dropped 8 bases and J dropped 4 bases, with 11 bases sitting between them. Germline V CDR1 and CDR2: LNHNV, YYDKDF (reference sequence). This CDR3 region has 12 residues. The DNA of the CDR3 is TGTGCCACCTCCGCTCGAGCCTATGGCTACACCTTC. Protein: CATSARAYGYTF. Based on the CDR3 plus reference TRBV15 and TRBJ1-2, the full variable domain is DAMVIQNPRYQVTQFGKPVTLSCSQTLNHNVMYWYQQKSSQAPKLLFHYYDKDFNNEADTPDNFQSRRPNTSFCFLDIRSPGLGDTAMYLCATSARAYGYTFGSGTRLTVV.

This clonotype was seen a handful of times. V usage is TRBV6-5 and J usage is TRBJ2-5; the D is unclear. The germline V gene has CDR1 MNHEY and CDR2 SVGAGI. The CDR3 loop spans 11 amino acids. V was shortened by 2 bases and J by 5 bases, with 3 bases between the two germline ends. The CDR3 reads CASSYMETQYF. The DNA for the CDR3 is TGTGCCAGCAGTTACATGGAGACCCAGTACTTC.

The V gene is TRBV10-3, the J gene TRBJ1-2, with D possibly TRBD1 on 5 matching bases. Trimming removed 2 bases at V and 7 bases at J, with 11 bases between. The germline gives CDR1 ENHRY, CDR2 SYGVKD. The CDR3 sequence is 13 residues long. CDR3 sequence reads: CAISESGAGGYTF. The CDR3 coding sequence is TGTGCCATCAGTGAGAGCGGGGCGGGTGGCTACACCTTC.

This clonotype was seen only a few times. CDR3 protein: CASSEAFETQYF. The CDR3 DNA reads TGTGCCAGCAGTGAGGCGTTTGAGACCCAGTACTTC. The V gene is TRBV25-1, the J gene TRBJ2-5; D unclear. Per the germline V gene, CDR1 is MGHDK and CDR2 is SYGVNS. The CDR3 covers 12 residues. V was pared by 3 bases and J by 5 bases, with 7 bases between.

The chain recombines TRBV20-1 with TRBJ2-5, with TRBD1 identical over 10 bases. The V segment lost 5 bases and the J segment 0 bases; nucleotides outside the gene matches: 6. CDR3 length equals 15 residues. Looked up from germline, CDR1 is DFQATT and CDR2 is SNEGSKA (reference sequence). DNA for the CDR3: TGCAGTGCTTCGGGACAGGGGACGTACCAAGAGACCCAGTACTTC. It is translated as CSASGQGTYQETQYF.

The gene calls are TRBV5-1 and TRBJ2-5; no clear D. The CDR3 runs 13 residues. Germline CDR1 and CDR2: SGHRS and YFSETQ. Trimming took 3 bases from V and 4 from J, leaving 10 bases between them. CDR3 protein: CASSSTTVETQYF. The CDR3 bases are TGCGCCAGCAGCTCCACTACCGTAGAGACCCAGTACTTC.

This clonotype was counted a few times. CDR3 nucleotides: TGTGCCAGCAGCTTATGGGGGCCCGGAAACACCATATATTTT. Protein sequence: CASSLWGPGNTIYF. The chain carries TRBV7-9 and TRBJ1-3; possible D gene TRBD1, 6 bases. Germline-derived CDR1 and CDR2 are SEHNR and FQNEAQ (reference sequence). The length of the CDR3 is 14 residues. V lost 2 bases, J lost 4 bases, and 9 bases lay in between.

This clonotype has a handful of counts. The genes are TRBV12-3 or TRBV12-4 and TRBJ1-2; TRBD1 agrees at 9 bases. V was pared by 5 bases and J by 4 bases, with 5 bases of the junction left unmatched. This CDR3 comprises 14 residues. CDR3 region: CASSVTGGFYGYTF. As DNA, the CDR3 is TGTGCCAGCAGTGTGACAGGGGGTTTCTATGGCTACACCTTC.

The J gene is TRBJ1-3, the V gene TRBV30; TRBD1 matches 8 bases. V gave up 3 bases and J gave up 0 bases; unmatched junction bases: 4. The CDR3 covers 15 residues. The V gene's germline CDR1 is GTSNPN and CDR2 SVGIG (reference sequence). The CDR3 region has the DNA TGTGCCTGGAGCACAGGGGGGGCCTCTGGAAACACCATATATTTT. It encodes CAWSTGGASGNTIYF.

This clonotype turned up a few times. The chain uses TRBV28 and TRBJ2-3, with 9 bases identical to TRBD1. Germline V lookup: CDR1 MDHEN, CDR2 SYDVKM. The CDR3 spans 16 residues. V lost 3 bases and J lost 0; bases outside the gene matches: 4. CDR3 in amino acids: CASSFGTGSSTDTQYF. In nucleotides, the CDR3 is TGTGCCAGCAGTTTCGGGACAGGGTCGAGCACAGATACGCAGTATTTT.

The rearrangement joins TRBV4-1 to TRBJ2-7; the match to TRBD1 covers 9 bases. The CDR3 consists of 13 residues. Germline V gene sequence: CDR1 MGHRA, CDR2 YSYEKL. Trimming cost V 8 bases and J 3 bases; bases outside gene matches: 5. The CDR3 reads CASRRTGDYEQYF. In DNA form, the CDR3 reads TGCGCCAGCCGGCGGACAGGGGACTACGAGCAGTACTTC.

There are a few counts of this clonotype. J is TRBJ2-1 and V is TRBV6-5, with 7 bases identical to TRBD2. This CDR3 spans 15 amino acids. V gave up 0 bases and J gave up 4 bases; unmatched junction bases: 3. From germline, CDR1 is MNHEY and CDR2 SVGAGI. The CDR3 loop is CASSYSGSGYNEQFF. CDR3 in DNA: TGTGCCAGCAGTTACTCGGGTAGCGGGTACAATGAGCAGTTCTTC.

The rearrangement links TRBV4-1 to TRBJ1-2; possibly TRBD1 for D (6 bases). Trimming took 5 bases from V and 7 from J, leaving 17 bases between them. CDR3 size: 14 residues. CDR1 and CDR2 from the germline V gene are MGHRA and YSYEKL. DNA of the CDR3: TGCGCCAGCAGCGCTAACAGACAGGACCGTGGCTACACCTTC. Translating it yields CASSANRQDRGYTF.

The V gene is TRBV18, the J gene TRBJ1-1, with D maybe TRBD1 (6 bases). Germline V CDR1 and CDR2: KGHSH, LQKENI. Trimming shortened V by 3 bases and J by 9 bases, and 8 bases separated the two germline ends. This CDR3 comprises 11 residues. This CDR3 reads CASSPDRKAFF. CDR3 DNA: TGTGCCAGCTCACCGGACAGAAAAGCTTTCTTT.

This clonotype appeared many times. The chain has TRBV4-3 and TRBJ2-2, with 12 bases identical to TRBD2. Unmatched junction bases numbered 8, after V lost 4 bases and J lost 5 bases. The germline V gene has CDR1 LGHNA and CDR2 YSLEER. The CDR3 runs 17 residues. The CDR3 DNA is TGCGCCAGCAGCCCCGGACTAGCGGGACTTGTAACCGGGGAGCTGTTTTTT. It encodes CASSPGLAGLVTGELFF.

This chain connects TRBV4-3 to TRBJ1-5; D gene unclear. Germline-derived CDR1 and CDR2 are LGHNA and YSLEER. V lost 0 bases and J 2 bases, leaving 5 bases between the germline ends. The CDR3 loop spans 14 amino acids. The CDR3 sequence is CASSQDYGNQPQHF. CDR3 sequence (DNA): TGCGCCAGCAGCCAAGACTATGGCAATCAGCCCCAGCATTTT.

The chain links TRBV2 to TRBJ1-5; 7 bases align to TRBD1. CDR3 length equals 14 residues. The V gene's germline CDR1 is SNHLY and CDR2 FYNNEI. V dropped 5 bases and J dropped 9; count of bases not matched to a gene: 10. This chain's CDR3 is CASSQTGSPGPQHF. The DNA of the CDR3 is TGTGCCAGCAGTCAGACAGGGAGCCCTGGGCCCCAGCATTTT. Filled out from reference TRBV2 and TRBJ1-5, the complete variable domain reads EPEVTQTPSHQVTQMGQEVILRCVPISNHLYFYWYRQILGQKVEFLVSFYNNEISEKSEIFDDQFSVERPDGSNFTLKIRSTKLEDSAMYFCASSQTGSPGPQHFGDGTRLSIL.

This chain connects TRBV7-8 to TRBJ1-2; 8 nucleotides line up with TRBD1. V lost 6 bases and J lost 4; bases outside the gene matches: 10. CDR3 length equals 15 residues. Germline V gene lookup returns CDR1 SGHVS and CDR2 FQNEAQ. CDR3 DNA sequence: TGTGCCAGCAGAGCGGACAGGGCTAAGGTCTATGGCTACACCTTC. Translation: CASRADRAKVYGYTF.

This clonotype was detected many times. This chain connects TRBV12-3 or TRBV12-4 to TRBJ2-3; 7 nucleotides line up with TRBD2. This CDR3 is built from 16 residues. With V trimmed by 6 bases and J by 3 bases, 12 bases remained unmatched. The CDR3 sequence: CASSKRGASGTDTQYF. The CDR3, as DNA: TGTGCCAGCAGCAAGCGTGGCGCTAGCGGAACAGATACGCAGTATTTT.

The chain links TRBV21-1 to TRBJ1-5. TRBV21-1 is classified as a pseudogene. This CDR3 spans 15 amino acids. The chain's CDR3 is CASRGSTYSNQPQHF. In nucleotides, the CDR3 is TGTGCCAGCAGGGGGAGTACCTATAGCAATCAGCCCCAGCATTTT.

The chain recombines TRBV12-3 or TRBV12-4 with TRBJ2-7; TRBD1 matches 9 bases. The ends lost 4 bases at V and 3 bases at J; junction bases unmatched: 16. The CDR3 has 18 residues. CDR3: CASSSPRDRALIGYEQYF. The CDR3, as DNA: TGTGCCAGCAGTTCCCCCCGGGACAGGGCGTTAATTGGCTACGAGCAGTACTTC.

V gene TRBV12-2 combines with J gene TRBJ1-5; TRBD1, the D gene given by the table, was not confirmed from the DNA. TRBV12-2 is classified as a pseudogene. The CDR3 totals 19 residues. CDR3 DNA: TGTGCAAGTCGCTTAGTAGGGGGTAGACAGGCTTCTAGCAATCAGCCCCAGCATTTT. The encoded protein is CASRLVGGRQASSNQPQHF.